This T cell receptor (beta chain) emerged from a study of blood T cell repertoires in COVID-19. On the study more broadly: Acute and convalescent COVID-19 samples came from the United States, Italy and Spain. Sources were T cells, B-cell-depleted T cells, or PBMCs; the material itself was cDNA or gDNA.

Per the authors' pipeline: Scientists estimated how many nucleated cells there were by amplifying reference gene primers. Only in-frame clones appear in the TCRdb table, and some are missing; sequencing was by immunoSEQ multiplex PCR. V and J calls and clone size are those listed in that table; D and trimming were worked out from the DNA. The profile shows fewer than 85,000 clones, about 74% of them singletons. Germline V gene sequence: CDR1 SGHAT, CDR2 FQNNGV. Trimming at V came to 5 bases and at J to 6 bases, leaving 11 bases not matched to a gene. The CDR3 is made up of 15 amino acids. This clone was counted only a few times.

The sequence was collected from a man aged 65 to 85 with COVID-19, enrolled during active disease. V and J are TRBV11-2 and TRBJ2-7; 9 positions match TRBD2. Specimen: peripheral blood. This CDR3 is CASSPRGSGSTEQYF. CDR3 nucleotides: TGTGCCAGCAGCCCCAGGGGTAGCGGGAGTACCGAGCAGTACTTC.